These 17 T cell receptor beta chains came from one sample sequenced in a study of CD8 T cells in Susac syndrome. The RNA, about 0.5 to 1 ug, was put through reverse transcription using random hexamers. TCRdb passed the immunoSEQ multiplex PCR reads through MiXCR, listing each CDR3 protein once. Among roughly 200,000 distinct CDR3 sequences listed, 85% to 95% were seen once. Sample: CD4+ T cells from PBMCs. Receptor source: a human donor in good health.

The rearrangement links TRBV6-6 to TRBJ2-5, with 13 bases aligning to TRBD2. From germline, CDR1 is MNHNY and CDR2 SVGAGI (reference sequence). The CDR3 spans 16 residues. Losses at the gene ends were 6 bases for V and 4 bases for J; bases not matched to a gene: 8. CDR3 in amino acids: CASRIGTSGVGETQYF. As DNA, the CDR3 is TGTGCCAGCAGGATCGGGACTAGCGGGGTTGGAGAGACCCAGTACTTC.

The chain carries TRBV27 and TRBJ2-1; a possible D gene is TRBD1 (6 bases). CDR3 length: 15 amino acids. Trimming pared 3 bases from V and 3 bases from J, leaving 12 bases between. Per the germline V gene, CDR1 is MNHEY and CDR2 is SMNVEV (reference sequence). In DNA form, the CDR3 reads TGTGCCAGCAGTTTTGAGGGACACGACTACAATGAGCAGTTCTTC. Protein product: CASSFEGHDYNEQFF.

The chain carries TRBV5-1 and TRBJ1-1, with D unclear. V was cut by 4 bases and J by 2 bases, with 12 bases left in between. The CDR3 consists of 14 residues. CDR1 is SGHRS and CDR2 is YFSETQ in the germline V gene. The CDR3 loop reads CASSLPDGNTEAFF. In nucleotides, the CDR3 is TGCGCCAGCAGCCTACCGGACGGAAACACTGAAGCTTTCTTT.

V and J are TRBV25-1 and TRBJ1-2; possibly TRBD1 for D (5 bases). The CDR3 runs to 13 residues. V was clipped by 1 base and J by 4 bases, with 7 bases between them. CDR1 MGHDK and CDR2 SYGVNS come from the germline V gene. The CDR3 DNA sequence: TGTGCCAGCAGTGAATCAGGGCTCTATGGCTACACCTTC. Translating it yields CASSESGLYGYTF.

The chain recombines TRBV7-9 with TRBJ2-7; TRBD1 agrees at 7 bases. Per germline, CDR1 SEHNR and CDR2 FQNEAQ (reference sequence). The CDR3 is 15 residues long. Trimming took 5 bases from V and 2 from J; bases not matched to a gene: 9. CDR3 sequence reads: CASSQLGQNTYEQYV. The CDR3, as DNA: TGTGCCAGCAGCCAGCTGGGACAGAATACCTACGAGCAGTACGTC.

In this sample, this clonotype turned up once. The V call is TRBV12-5, the J call TRBJ1-5; no clear D. The germline V gene has CDR1 LGHNT and CDR2 FRNRAP. Trimming took off 3 bases at V and 4 bases at J, with 7 bases between the two ends. The CDR3 sequence is 13 residues long. In DNA, the CDR3 is TGTGCTAGTGGTTTCGGGGAAAATCAGCCCCAGCATTTT. Translating it yields CASGFGENQPQHF.

The chain links TRBV5-1 to TRBJ1-2; D gene uncertain. Trimming took off 0 bases at V and 3 bases at J, with 15 bases between the two ends. Germline-derived CDR1 and CDR2 are SGHRS and YFSETQ. The CDR3 totals 16 residues. DNA for the CDR3: TGCGCCAGCAGCTTGGCCTTGCGACGGACGGACTATGGCTACACCTTC. This codes for CASSLALRRTDYGYTF.

This chain uses TRBV7-9 with TRBJ2-7; unclear D gene. Germline CDR1 SEHNR, CDR2 FQNEAQ (reference sequence). The CDR3 is made up of 12 amino acids. The ends were cut back, 5 bases at V and 3 bases at J, with 8 bases in the middle. The CDR3 region has the DNA TGTGCCAGCAGCCGCCCGGGCTACGAGCAGTACTTC. Translated: CASSRPGYEQYF. Variable domain in full (rest from reference TRBV7-9 and TRBJ2-7): DTGVSQNPRHKITKRGQNVTFRCDPISEHNRLYWYRQTLGQGPEFLTYFQNEAQLEKSRLLSDRFSAERPKGSFSTLEIQRTEQGDSAMYLCASSRPGYEQYFGPGTRLTVT.

The rearrangement joins TRBV3-1 to TRBJ1-1, with D possibly matching TRBD1 (5 bases). The length of the CDR3 is 16 residues. The V end was cut by 0 bases, the J end by 4 bases, with 15 bases between. From germline, CDR1 is LGHDT and CDR2 YNNKEL (reference sequence). The CDR3 nucleotides are TGTGCCAGCAGCCAAGATGGCGGGGCTAGCGGCACTGAAGCTTTCTTT. It translates to CASSQDGGASGTEAFF. The whole variable domain, filled in from reference TRBV3-1 and TRBJ1-1, reads DTAVSQTPKYLVTQMGNDKSIKCEQNLGHDTMYWYKQDSKKFLKIMFSYNNKELIINETVPNRFSPKSPDKAHLNLHINSLELGDSAVYFCASSQDGGASGTEAFFGQGTRLTVV.

The chain has TRBV24-1 and TRBJ2-1; no clear D gene. V dropped 4 bases and J dropped 4 bases, with 10 bases sitting between them. In germline, CDR1 is KGHDR, CDR2 SFDVKD. CDR3 size: 14 residues. The CDR3 DNA sequence: TGTGCCACCAGTGACCCGGCCAGGTACAATGAGCAGTTCTTC. Its protein product is CATSDPARYNEQFF.

V and J are TRBV2 and TRBJ2-7, with a tentative D call TRBD1 (5 bases). The CDR3 length is 13 residues. From germline, CDR1 is SNHLY and CDR2 FYNNEI. V dropped 2 bases and J dropped 3 bases, with 8 bases sitting between them. CDR3 sequence reads: CASSENRIYEQYV. The CDR3 nucleotides are TGTGCCAGCAGTGAAAACAGGATCTACGAGCAGTACGTC.

In its sample, this clonotype was seen once. One end of the junction does not line up with germline, which may come from a read error. This sequence joins TRBV12-3 or TRBV12-4 and TRBJ1-5; 8 nucleotides agree with TRBD1. The CDR3 covers 15 residues. This CDR3 reads CASSKTGDSYQPQHF. The CDR3 DNA is TGTGCCAGCAGTAAGACAGGGGATAGCTATCAGCCCCAGCATTTT.

V gene TRBV15 combines with J gene TRBJ2-1; D unclear. Germline assignment: CDR1 LNHNV and CDR2 YYDKDF (reference sequence). This CDR3 contains 14 residues. With 0 bases removed from V and 8 bases from J, the gap between germline ends came to 11 bases. The CDR3 nucleotides are TGTGCCACCAGCAGAGAGGAAAGGTGGGATGAGCAGTTCTTC. The encoded protein is CATSREERWDEQFF.

The rearrangement uses TRBV7-3 and TRBJ2-1; TRBD2 agrees at 9 bases. With V trimmed by 2 bases and J by 14 bases, 7 bases remained unmatched. Germline CDR1 SGHTA, CDR2 FQGTGA. The CDR3 covers 13 residues. In nucleotides, the CDR3 is TGTGCCAGCAGCTTATATAGTTCTAGCGGGAAGTTCTTC. Its protein is CASSLYSSSGKFF. The full variable domain, with the rest looked up from reference TRBV7-3 and TRBJ2-1, is GAGVSQTPSNKVTEKGKYVELRCDPISGHTALYWYRQSLGQGPEFLIYFQGTGAADDSGLPNDRFFAVRPEGSVSTLKIQRTERGDSAVYLCASSLYSSSGKFFGPGTRLTVL.

The V call is TRBV21-1, the J call TRBJ2-7; the D call of TRBD1 is as the table states it, not checked on the DNA. TRBV21-1 is a documented pseudogene. The CDR3 loop spans 13 amino acids. Here the CDR3 DNA reads TGTGCCAGCACCGGGGACAGGGGGTACGAGCAGTACGTC. It yields the protein CASTGDRGYEQYV.

The rearrangement joins TRBV28 to TRBJ1-5; no reliable D call. The CDR3 contains 16 residues. With 6 bases removed from V and 2 bases from J, the gap between germline ends came to 17 bases. Germline V CDR1 and CDR2: MDHEN, SYDVKM. The CDR3 DNA is TGTGCCAGCAGCTCCCCGGGTCAAGGTGGCAATCAGCCCCAGCATTTT. Translated: CASSSPGQGGNQPQHF. The variable domain in full, completed from reference TRBV28 and TRBJ1-5, reads DVKVTQSSRYLVKRTGEKVFLECVQDMDHENMFWYRQDPGLGLRLIYFSYDVKMKEKGDIPEGYSVSREKKERFSLILESASTNQTSMYLCASSSPGQGGNQPQHFGDGTRLSIL.

The chain is built from TRBV12-3 or TRBV12-4 and TRBJ1-2; 9 nucleotides agree with TRBD1. The CDR3 contains 15 residues. Unmatched junction bases numbered 11, after V lost 5 bases and J lost 7 bases. The CDR3 DNA sequence: TGTGCCAGCAGTGCGCGGGACAGGGCAATGACTGGCTACACCTTC. Its translation: CASSARDRAMTGYTF.